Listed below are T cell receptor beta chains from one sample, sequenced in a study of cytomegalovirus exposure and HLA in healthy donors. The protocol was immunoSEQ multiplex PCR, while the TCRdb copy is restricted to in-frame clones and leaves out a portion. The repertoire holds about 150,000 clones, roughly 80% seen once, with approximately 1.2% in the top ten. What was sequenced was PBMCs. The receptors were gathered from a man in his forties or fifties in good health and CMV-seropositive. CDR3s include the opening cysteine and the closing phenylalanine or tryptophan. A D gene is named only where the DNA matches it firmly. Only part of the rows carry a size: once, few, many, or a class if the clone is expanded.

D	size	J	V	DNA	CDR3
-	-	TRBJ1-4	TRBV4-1	TGCGCCAGCAGCCAAGATCGGGCGGGGCTGGGGGATGAAAAACTGTTTTTT	CASSQDRAGLGDEKLFF
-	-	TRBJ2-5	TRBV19	TGTGCCAGTAGTATAGATCGCCAGCCCGGGAAGAGGGGGGAGACCCAGTACTTC	CASSIDRQPGKRGETQYF
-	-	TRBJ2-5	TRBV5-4	TGTGCCAGCACCCCAGATCCGGGGGTGGGGGGAAGGACCCAGTACTTC	CASTPDPGVGGRTQYF
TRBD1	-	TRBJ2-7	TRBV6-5	TGTGCCAGCAGTCAGGGACAGGGCTTGTACTTC	CASSQGQGLYF
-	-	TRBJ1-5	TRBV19	TGTGCCAGTAGTATAGACATCATCAATCAGCCCCAGCATTTT	CASSIDIINQPQHF
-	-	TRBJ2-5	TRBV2	TGTGCCAGCAGTAACCTAGCGTCGGGAGAGACCCAGTACTTC	CASSNLASGETQYF
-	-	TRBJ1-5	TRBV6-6	TGTGCCAGCAGCTGGACGGGAAATCAGCCCCAGCATTTT	CASSWTGNQPQHF
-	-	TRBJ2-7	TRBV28	TGTGCCAGCAGTCTGGAGGGCAGGGCCCCCTACGAGCAGTACTTC	CASSLEGRAPYEQYF
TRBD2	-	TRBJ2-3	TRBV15	TGTGCCACCAGCAGAGCCACCGATGGGCTAGCGGGGGTCCTTGGTACGCAGTATTTT	CATSRATDGLAGVLGTQYF
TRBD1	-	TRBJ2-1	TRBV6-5	TGTGCCAGCAGTTCCCCGGGACAGGGGGCGGGGAATGAGCAGTTCTTC	CASSSPGQGAGNEQFF
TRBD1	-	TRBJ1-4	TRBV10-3	TGTGCCATCAGCTTCGACAGGGGGGAAAAACTGTTTTTT	CAISFDRGEKLFF
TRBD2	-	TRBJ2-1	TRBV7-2	TGTGCCAGCAGCTTACAAGGGACTAGCGCTTACAATGAGCAGTTCTTC	CASSLQGTSAYNEQFF
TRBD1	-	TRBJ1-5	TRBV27	TGTGCCAGCAGTCCATTGACAGGGGATCCTTCCCAACAGCCCCAGCATTTT	CASSPLTGDPSQQPQHF
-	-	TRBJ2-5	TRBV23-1	TGCGCCAGCACCAAGAGTTATTCACAGGAGACCCAGTACTTC	CASTKSYSQETQYF
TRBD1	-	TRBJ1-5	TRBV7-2	TGTGCCAGCAGCAAAGACAGGGCAAGCAATCAGCCCCAGCATTTT	CASSKDRASNQPQHF
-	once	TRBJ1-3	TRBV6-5	TGTGCCAGCAGTTACTTCCAGGGCTCTGGAAACACCATATATTTT	CASSYFQGSGNTIYF
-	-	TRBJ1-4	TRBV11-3	TGTGCCAGCAGCGGGGGGGGGCAAGGGAATGAAAAACTGTTTTTT	CASSGGGQGNEKLFF
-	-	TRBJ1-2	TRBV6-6	TGTGCCAGCAGTTACTCGGGGGGAGTGTATGGCTACACCTTC	CASSYSGGVYGYTF
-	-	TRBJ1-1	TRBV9	TGTGCCAGCAGCTCAGGACTGCTGAACACTGAAGCTTTCTTT	CASSSGLLNTEAFF
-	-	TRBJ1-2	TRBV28	TGTGCCAGCAGTGCCCCCGCGGGCTACACCTTC	CASSAPAGYTF
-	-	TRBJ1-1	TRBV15	TGTGCCACCAGCAGGGGGAGGACTGAAGCTTTCTTT	CATSRGRTEAFF
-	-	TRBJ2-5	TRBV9	TGTGCCAGCAGCAGACAGCTCCAAGAGACCCAGTACTTC	CASSRQLQETQYF
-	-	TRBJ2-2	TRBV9	TGTGCCAGCAGCGTAGAACTAATGGGGGGAACCGGGGAGCTGTTTTTT	CASSVELMGGTGELFF
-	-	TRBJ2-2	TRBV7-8	TGTGCCAGCAGCTTACGGCGGGGACCCACCGGGGAGCTGTTTTTT	CASSLRRGPTGELFF
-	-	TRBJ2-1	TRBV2	TGTGCCACCGACTGGTACAATGAGCAGTTCTTC	CATDWYNEQFF
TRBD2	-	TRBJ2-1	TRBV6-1	TGTGCCGGGCGTAGTAGCGGGAGCAACAATGAGCAGTTCTTC	CAGRSSGSNNEQFF
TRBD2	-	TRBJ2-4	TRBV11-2	TGTGCCAGCAGCCTCGGGACTAGCGGGAGATACATTCAGTACTTC	CASSLGTSGRYIQYF
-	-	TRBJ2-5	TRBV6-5	TGTGCCAGCAGCTTGCAATCGGGGACCCAGTACTTC	CASSLQSGTQYF
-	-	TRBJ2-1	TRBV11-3	TGTGCCAGCAGCTTAGATCGGACTGTAGGGGAGCAGTTCTTC	CASSLDRTVGEQFF